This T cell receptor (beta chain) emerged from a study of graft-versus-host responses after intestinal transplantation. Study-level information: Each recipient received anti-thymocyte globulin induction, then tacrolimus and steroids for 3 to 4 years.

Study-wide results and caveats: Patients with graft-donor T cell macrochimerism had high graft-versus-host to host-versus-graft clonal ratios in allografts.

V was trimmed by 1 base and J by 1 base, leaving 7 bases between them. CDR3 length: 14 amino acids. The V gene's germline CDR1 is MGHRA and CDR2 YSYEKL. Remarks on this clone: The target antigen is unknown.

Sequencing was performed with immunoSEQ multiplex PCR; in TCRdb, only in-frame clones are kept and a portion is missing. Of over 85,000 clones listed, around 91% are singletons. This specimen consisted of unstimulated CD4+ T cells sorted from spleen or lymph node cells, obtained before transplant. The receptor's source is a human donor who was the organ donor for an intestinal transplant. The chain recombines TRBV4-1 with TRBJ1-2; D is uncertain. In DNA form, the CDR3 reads TGCGCCAGCAGCCAAGCCGGGGTTAACTATGGCTACACCTTC. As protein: CASSQAGVNYGYTF.